The 10 T cell receptor beta chains below come from one sample, sequenced in a study of cytomegalovirus exposure and HLA in healthy donors listed by TCRdb under 2017. Library method: the immunoSEQ multiplex PCR assay. A mixture of 60 forward primers for TCR Vbeta segments and 13 reverse primers for TCR Jbeta segments was used in the multiplex PCR. Held by TCRdb, this immuneACCESS table contains in-frame sequences only and omits some clones. Under half of the omission traces to an unresolved V gene where checked; the cause of the rest is unknown. In this sample the table shows approximately 150,000 clones, 60% to 80% of which occur a single time. The ten top clones hold roughly 5% of the sample. Sequencing was carried out using PBMCs. The origin of the receptors is a male donor in good health and CMV-seronegative.

This rearrangement joins TRBV19 to TRBJ1-5; D gene ambiguous. This CDR3 region has 11 residues. Germline V gives CDR1 LNHDA, CDR2 SQIVND (reference sequence). V was trimmed by 4 bases and J by 6 bases, leaving 4 bases between them. The CDR3 region is CASSRGQPQHF. The CDR3 DNA is TGTGCCAGTAGTAGAGGTCAGCCCCAGCATTTT.

This clone was seen a few times. V and J are TRBV11-2 and TRBJ2-5; D is ambiguous. V lost 5 bases and J 5 bases, leaving 9 bases between the germline ends. The CDR3 contains 12 residues. Germline CDR1 reads SGHAT; CDR2 reads FQNNGV. CDR3 amino acids: CASSPSQETQYF. CDR3 nucleotide sequence: TGTGCCAGCAGCCCCTCCCAGGAGACCCAGTACTTC.

This CDR3 is CASSRDSSGANVLTF. The CDR3 DNA reads TGTGCCAGCAGCCGGGACAGCTCTGGGGCCAACGTCCTGACTTTC. This chain uses TRBV6-5 with TRBJ2-6; 7 positions agree with TRBD1. J lost 0 bases, V lost 6 bases, and 2 bases had no gene match. Germline-derived CDR1 and CDR2 are MNHEY and SVGAGI. This CDR3 has 15 amino acids.

The rearrangement uses TRBV7-2 and TRBJ2-3; 11 positions agree with TRBD2. Germline V lookup: CDR1 SGHTA, CDR2 FQGNSA. Trimming removed 0 bases from V and 3 bases from J; junction bases left unmatched: 2. CDR3 length equals 16 residues. DNA for the CDR3: TGTGCCAGCAGCTTAGCTAGCGGGAGGGGAACAGATACGCAGTATTTT. This codes for CASSLASGRGTDTQYF. Combining the CDR3 with reference TRBV7-2 and TRBJ2-3 gives the whole variable domain GAGVSQSPSNKVTEKGKDVELRCDPISGHTALYWYRQSLGQGLEFLIYFQGNSAPDKSGLPSDRFSAERTGGSVSTLTIQRTQQEDSAVYLCASSLASGRGTDTQYFGPGTRLTVL.

The rearrangement uses TRBV6-6 and TRBJ1-1, with 9 bases aligning to TRBD1. The CDR3 length is 16 residues. The ends lost 0 bases at V and 3 bases at J; junction bases unmatched: 5. Germline assignment: CDR1 MNHNY and CDR2 SVGAGI (reference sequence). DNA for the CDR3: TGTGCCAGCAGTTACTCGACAGGGGGATGGGACACTGAAGCTTTCTTT. Its translation: CASSYSTGGWDTEAFF.

V gene TRBV9 combines with J gene TRBJ2-1; possibly TRBD1 for D (8 bases). Trimming left V 5 bases short and J 4 bases short, with 16 bases between. In germline, CDR1 is SGDLS, CDR2 YYNGEE. This CDR3 spans 15 amino acids. The CDR3, as DNA: TGTGCCAGCAGTTCCACAGGGGGGGCTTACAATGAGCAGTTCTTC. Its translation: CASSSTGGAYNEQFF. The variable domain in full, with the rest retrieved from reference TRBV9 and TRBJ2-1, is DSGVTQTPKHLITATGQRVTLRCSPRSGDLSVYWYQQSLDQGLQFLIQYYNGEERAKGNILERFSAQQFPDLHSELNLSSLELGDSALYFCASSSTGGAYNEQFFGPGTRLTVL.

This rearrangement joins TRBV2 to TRBJ2-7, with D maybe TRBD1 (5 bases). The CDR3 length is 15 residues. Trimming removed 7 bases at V and 0 bases at J, with 16 bases between. Germline V gives CDR1 SNHLY, CDR2 FYNNEI. The CDR3 sequence is CASTRYSTVSYEQYF. CDR3 bases: TGTGCCAGCACCAGGTACTCGACAGTCTCCTACGAGCAGTACTTC.

The chain uses TRBV19 and TRBJ2-5; TRBD1 matches at 7 bases. Germline assignment: CDR1 LNHDA and CDR2 SQIVND (reference sequence). Trimming took 11 bases from V and 6 from J; bases not matched to a gene: 6. The CDR3 extends over 11 amino acids. CDR3 nucleotide sequence: TGTGCCTCCCGACAGGGAAAGACCCAGTACTTC. This sequence encodes CASRQGKTQYF. Full variable domain (remainder filled in from reference TRBV19 and TRBJ2-5): DGGITQSPKYLFRKEGQNVTLSCEQNLNHDAMYWYRQDPGQGLRLIYYSQIVNDFQKGDIAEGYSVSREKKESFPLTVTSAQKNPTAFYLCASRQGKTQYFGPGTRLLVL.

The chain employs TRBV28 and TRBJ2-7, with 8 bases aligning to TRBD1. The CDR3 covers 14 residues. V dropped 6 bases and J dropped 7; count of bases not matched to a gene: 11. CDR1 and CDR2 (germline): MDHEN, SYDVKM. The CDR3 sequence is CASSPAGTGREQYF. The CDR3 nucleotides are TGTGCCAGCAGCCCCGCCGGGACAGGAAGAGAGCAGTACTTC.

Turning to this clone: The junction does not match germline at one end; this may be a read error. The same CDR3 arises from other DNA sequences in this sample as well. This chain connects TRBV7-3 to TRBJ2-1, with D possibly TRBD2 on 6 matching bases. The CDR3 totals 12 residues. The V gene's germline CDR1 is SGHTA and CDR2 FQGTGA. CDR3 loop: CASSLSAGKQFF. The CDR3 DNA sequence: TGTGCCAGTAGCTTAAGCGCGGGGAAGCAGTTCTTC.